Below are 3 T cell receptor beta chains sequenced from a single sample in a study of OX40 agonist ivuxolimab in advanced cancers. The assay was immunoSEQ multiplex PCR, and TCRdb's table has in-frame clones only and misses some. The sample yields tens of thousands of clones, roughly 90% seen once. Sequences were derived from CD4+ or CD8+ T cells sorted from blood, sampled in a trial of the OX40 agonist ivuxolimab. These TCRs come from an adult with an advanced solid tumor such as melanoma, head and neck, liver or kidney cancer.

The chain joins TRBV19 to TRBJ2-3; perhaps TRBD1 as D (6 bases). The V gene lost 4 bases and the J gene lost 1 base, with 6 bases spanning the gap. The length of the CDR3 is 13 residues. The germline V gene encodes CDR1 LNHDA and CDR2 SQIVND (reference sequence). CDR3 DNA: TGTGCCAGTAGTAACAGGGGCACAGATACGCAGTATTTT. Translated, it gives CASSNRGTDTQYF. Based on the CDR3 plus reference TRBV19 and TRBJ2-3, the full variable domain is DGGITQSPKYLFRKEGQNVTLSCEQNLNHDAMYWYRQDPGQGLRLIYYSQIVNDFQKGDIAEGYSVSREKKESFPLTVTSAQKNPTAFYLCASSNRGTDTQYFGPGTRLTVL.

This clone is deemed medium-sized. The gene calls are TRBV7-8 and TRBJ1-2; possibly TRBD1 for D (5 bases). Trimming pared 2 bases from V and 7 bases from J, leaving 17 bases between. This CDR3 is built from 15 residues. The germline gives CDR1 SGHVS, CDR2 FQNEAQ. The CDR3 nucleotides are TGTGCCAGCAGCTTACTAAAAGGACAAAGGACTGGCTACACCTTC. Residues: CASSLLKGQRTGYTF.

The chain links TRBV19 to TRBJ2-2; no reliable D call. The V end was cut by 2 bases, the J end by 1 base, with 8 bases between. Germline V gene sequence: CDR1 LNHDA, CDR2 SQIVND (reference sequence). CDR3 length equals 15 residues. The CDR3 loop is CASSIFSGNTGELFF. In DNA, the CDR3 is TGTGCCAGTAGTATATTTTCGGGGAACACCGGGGAGCTGTTTTTT.